The 7 T cell receptor beta chains below all came from one sample that was sequenced in a study of cytomegalovirus exposure and HLA in healthy donors (dated by TCRdb to about 2017). Library preparation employed the immunoSEQ multiplex PCR assay. The multiplex PCR relied on a mix of 60 forward primers for TCR Vbeta segments and 13 reverse primers for TCR Jbeta segments. Not all clones reach the TCRdb copy of this immuneACCESS table, which keeps in-frame sequences only. Checked studies attribute under half of the gap to unresolved V genes and leave the rest unexplained. Here the sample has under 200,000 clones; almost 85% occur a single time. The ten top clones hold approximately 0.47% of the sample. The sequenced sample consisted of PBMCs. The receptors stem from a woman aged 50 to 65 in good health and CMV-seronegative.

The rearrangement uses TRBV15 and TRBJ2-3; 9 bases match TRBD1. From germline, CDR1 is LNHNV and CDR2 YYDKDF (reference sequence). The CDR3 has 17 residues. The ends lost 2 bases at V and 0 bases at J; junction bases unmatched: 6. Here the CDR3 reads CATSRRTGGASTDTQYF. The CDR3 region has the DNA TGTGCCACCAGCAGACGTACAGGGGGCGCAAGCACAGATACGCAGTATTTT.

The V call is TRBV29-1, the J call TRBJ2-1; D gene unclear. The germline V gene encodes CDR1 SQVTM and CDR2 ANQGSEA. V was shortened by 8 bases and J by 6 bases, with 8 bases between the two germline ends. The CDR3 length is 10 residues. The CDR3 protein is CSTRSNEQFF. DNA for the CDR3: TGCAGCACTCGAAGCAATGAGCAGTTCTTC.

The chain combines TRBV30 with TRBJ1-3, with unresolved D. Trimming took 0 bases from V and 3 from J, leaving 6 bases between them. The CDR3 is 13 amino acids. CDR1 GTSNPN and CDR2 SVGIG come from the germline V gene (reference sequence). In nucleotides, the CDR3 is TGTGCCTGGAGTGTACTTTATGGAAACACCATATATTTT. It is translated as CAWSVLYGNTIYF.

The chain is built from TRBV28 and TRBJ1-2, with 9 bases aligning to TRBD1. Germline loops: CDR1 MDHEN, CDR2 SYDVKM. This CDR3 has 12 residues. V shed 5 bases and J 5 bases; nucleotides not matched to a gene: 0. The CDR3 DNA follows: TGTGCCAGCAGTGGGACAGGGTATGGCTACACCTTC. Amino acids: CASSGTGYGYTF.

This chain links TRBV2 with TRBJ2-5, with D possibly TRBD2 on 5 matching bases. This CDR3 contains 12 residues. With 7 bases removed from V and 13 bases from J, the gap between germline ends came to 19 bases. Germline V lookup: CDR1 SNHLY, CDR2 FYNNEI. The DNA of the CDR3 is TGTGCCAGCAAACGAGGGCAGACCGAAGGGTACTTC. Amino acids: CASKRGQTEGYF.

Turning to this clone: Sequence at one end of the junction differs from germline and may be a read error. This chain uses TRBV5-1 with TRBJ2-5; 10 positions match TRBD1. The tail of the sequence fits TRBJ2-7 better, so the J call may be wrong. The CDR3 runs to 15 residues. The V gene's germline CDR1 is SGHRS and CDR2 YFSETQ. The CDR3 region is CVSSLGTGVPYEQYF. CDR3 bases: TGCGTCAGCAGCTTGGGGACAGGGGTCCCCTACGAGCAGTACTTC.

The rearrangement links TRBV19 to TRBJ1-5; no definite D call. This CDR3 comprises 15 residues. V lost 5 bases to trimming and J lost 0 bases, with 11 bases between them. Germline values: CDR1 LNHDA, CDR2 SQIVND (reference sequence). Here the CDR3 reads CASSYDWNSNQPQHF. As DNA, the CDR3 is TGTGCCAGTAGTTACGACTGGAATAGCAATCAGCCCCAGCATTTT.